A single sample gave rise to the 7 T cell receptor beta chains below, sequenced in a study of long-term antiretroviral therapy in people with HIV. The run of the v3.0 immunoSEQ assay was at survey level. TCRdb's table, derived via immunoSEQ multiplex PCR, lists solely in-frame clones and lacks some. The table shows 20,000 to 25,000 clones, with 85% occurring only once. Sequencing was performed on unsorted PBMCs, taken 1.6 years after starting antiretroviral therapy. The receptors here all came from a man aged 35-49 years with HIV.

The CDR3 coding sequence is TGTGCCAGCAGCTTAGTGGGCCTTATCGGTGGAGGGGAGCTGTTTTTT. Encoded protein: CASSLVGLIGGGELFF. V usage is TRBV7-2 and J usage is TRBJ2-2; D is undetermined. Germline loops: CDR1 SGHTA, CDR2 FQGNSA. With 1 base removed from V and 8 bases from J, the gap between germline ends came to 17 bases. This CDR3 has 16 amino acids.

The chain carries TRBV6-6 and TRBJ2-1; 9 positions agree with TRBD1. Germline V gives CDR1 MNHNY, CDR2 SVGAGI (reference sequence). Germline trimming cut 5 bases from V and 10 bases from J; bases unmatched to any gene: 15. The CDR3 is 16 amino acids. The CDR3 DNA follows: TGTGCCAGCAGTCGCCATACCGGGACAGGGTCAGGGGAGCAGTTCTTC. As protein: CASSRHTGTGSGEQFF.

In this sample, this clone turned up a few times. The CDR3 here is CASSFSREAFF. The CDR3 DNA follows: TGTGCCAGCAGTTTTTCCAGGGAAGCTTTCTTT. The chain joins TRBV2 to TRBJ1-1; D is unresolved. Between the trimmed V and J ends, which lost 5 bases and 8 bases, there was a span of 9 bases. Germline loops: CDR1 SNHLY, CDR2 FYNNEI. This CDR3 is built from 11 residues.

V and J are TRBV30 and TRBJ1-5; the D is unclear. The length of the CDR3 is 14 residues. The ends were cut back, 2 bases at V and 3 bases at J, with 11 bases in the middle. Looked up from germline, CDR1 is GTSNPN and CDR2 is SVGIG (reference sequence). The CDR3 DNA reads as TGTGCCTGGAGTAAAGGACGGCCCAATCAGCCCCAGCATTTT. This gives the protein CAWSKGRPNQPQHF.

The V call is TRBV11-3, the J call TRBJ2-3; the D gene could be TRBD1 or TRBD2 (5 bases each). Germline CDR1 reads SGHNT; CDR2 reads YENEEA. The CDR3 extends over 12 amino acids. V gave up 5 bases and J gave up 6 bases, with 9 bases separating them. CDR3 DNA sequence: TGTGCCAGCAGCCCATGGGGGGATACGCAGTATTTT. It yields the protein CASSPWGDTQYF.

The chain combines TRBV7-9 with TRBJ2-3, with D perhaps TRBD1 (6 bases). Germline-derived CDR1 and CDR2 are SEHNR and FQNEAQ (reference sequence). The CDR3 totals 14 residues. Trimming cost V 5 bases and J 1 base, with 10 bases left between them. The CDR3 bases are TGTGCCAGCAGCCAGAGACAGGGCACAGATACGCAGTATTTT. It yields the protein CASSQRQGTDTQYF.

This clone was picked up a small number of times. The chain couples TRBV6-1 to TRBJ2-7, with 9 bases lining up with TRBD1. Germline lookup yields CDR1 MNHNS and CDR2 SASEGT. With 1 base clipped from V and 3 bases from J, the junction kept 4 bases outside the gene matches. The CDR3 covers 15 residues. The chain's CDR3 is CASSEGDRAIYEQYF. DNA for the CDR3: TGTGCCAGCAGTGAAGGGGACAGGGCTATCTACGAGCAGTACTTC.